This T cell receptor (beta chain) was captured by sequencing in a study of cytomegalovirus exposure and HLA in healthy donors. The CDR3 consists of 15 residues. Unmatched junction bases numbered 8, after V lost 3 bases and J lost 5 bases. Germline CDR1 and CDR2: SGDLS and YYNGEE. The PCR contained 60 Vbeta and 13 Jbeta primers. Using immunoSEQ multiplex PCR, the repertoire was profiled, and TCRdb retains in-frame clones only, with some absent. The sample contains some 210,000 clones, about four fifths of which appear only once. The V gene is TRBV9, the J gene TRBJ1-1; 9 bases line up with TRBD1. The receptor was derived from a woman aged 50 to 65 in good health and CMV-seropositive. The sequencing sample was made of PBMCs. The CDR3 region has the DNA TGTGCCAGCAGCGCCACCGGGACAGGGTCAACTGAAGCTTTCTTT. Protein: CASSATGTGSTEAFF.